These 4 T cell receptor beta chains were all obtained from the same sample, sequenced in a study of T cells in Graves' hyperthyroidism and ophthalmopathy. Amplification yielded TCR beta CDR3 regions, with RNA transcripts as the source. Carried out on the TCR CDR3, a first-round RT-PCR used the HTBI primer set. One entry per CDR3 protein, called by TCRdb with MiXCR from the multiplex PCR reads. The repertoire holds roughly 500,000 distinct CDR3 sequences, about 45% seen once, with about two fifths in the top ten. Sequencing was carried out using peripheral blood or thyroid tissue (not recorded which). All receptors derive from an adult woman with Graves' disease, either hyperthyroidism or ophthalmopathy (not recorded which).

The chain carries TRBV20-1 and TRBJ1-2, with a tentative D call TRBD1 (5 bases). Germline loops: CDR1 DFQATT, CDR2 SNEGSKA (reference sequence). V was cut by 5 bases and J by 6 bases, with 19 bases left in between. The length of the CDR3 is 14 residues. The CDR3 here is CSAPRDTGDDGYTF. CDR3 in DNA: TGCAGTGCTCCTAGGGATACCGGGGACGATGGCTACACCTTC.

This rearrangement joins TRBV6-5 to TRBJ1-5; a weak D match, TRBD1 (5 bases). Trimming removed 3 bases at V and 4 bases at J, with 16 bases between. CDR3 length equals 16 residues. Germline V gives CDR1 MNHEY, CDR2 SVGAGI. The CDR3 here is CASSYGGRQSNQPQHF. DNA for the CDR3: TGTGCCAGCAGTTATGGTGGGCGACAGTCAAATCAGCCCCAGCATTTT.

This clonotype appeared a single time. The chain combines TRBV19 with TRBJ2-2; TRBD1 agrees at 7 bases. The CDR3 has 14 residues. V was clipped by 5 bases and J by 7 bases; unmatched bases: 7. Looked up from germline, CDR1 is LNHDA and CDR2 is SQIVND (reference sequence). The CDR3 sequence is CASSAGTAYGELFF. CDR3 DNA sequence: TGTGCCAGTAGTGCCGGGACAGCCTACGGGGAGCTGTTTTTT.

This clonotype was found many times. V gene TRBV20-1 combines with J gene TRBJ1-6; perhaps TRBD1 as D (5 bases). Trimming removed 0 bases at V and 8 bases at J, with 11 bases between. Germline V gene data show CDR1 as DFQATT and CDR2 as SNEGSKA (reference sequence). CDR3 size: 14 residues. CDR3 sequence reads: CSARDPTVDSPLHF. The CDR3 DNA reads TGCAGTGCTAGAGACCCGACAGTTGATTCACCCCTCCACTTT.